This T cell receptor (beta chain) was captured by sequencing in a study of CD8+ T cells in alopecia areata. The wider study: Treated patients were given 5 to 10 mg oral tofacitinib twice daily. Treated patients' severity was scored by percentage of affected scalp area.

After isolation, RNA underwent reverse transcription to generate cDNA as the sequencing template. This table comes from immunoSEQ multiplex PCR, and its TCRdb copy is limited to in-frame clones, with some not included. Altogether 150,000 to 200,000 clones are present, approximately 51% being singletons, with the ten largest covering over 9.5%. Documented treatment: oral pan-JAK inhibitor, 5-10 mg twice daily. Patients with alopecia areata provided lesional scalp punch biopsies as well as peripheral blood. The origin of this receptor is a human donor with alopecia areata. The sample in question was CD8+ T cells sorted from blood, obtained around week 54, from a patient treated with tofacitinib.

CDR3 sequence reads: CASSQQGVGNQPQHF. CDR3 DNA: TGTGCCAGCAGCCAACAGGGGGTTGGCAATCAGCCCCAGCATTTT. This sequence joins TRBV27 and TRBJ1-5; 8 bases align to TRBD1. The junction had 6 bases not matched to a gene; V was cut back by 6 bases and J by 2 bases. CDR1 MNHEY and CDR2 SMNVEV come from the germline V gene (reference sequence). CDR3 length equals 15 residues.